This TCR beta chain was profiled in a study of cytomegalovirus exposure and HLA in healthy donors. About the study: As an earlier analysis found, 150 million to 200 million T cells yielded approximately 110 million unique TCR beta sequences. Study-wide results and limits: Exclusion as indistinguishable affected some V segments, including TRBV6-2 and TRBV6-3.

On this clone: Its antigen is undetermined.

The donors comprised healthy bone marrow donors. Both 60 Vbeta primers and 13 Jbeta primers went into the PCR. TCRdb keeps only in-frame clones here, not all; method: immunoSEQ multiplex PCR. The sample has 95,000 to 120,000 clones; about 79% are singletons. J gave up 4 bases and V 7 bases, and 6 bases lay outside the gene matches. The CDR3 is 14 amino acids. CDR1 and CDR2 (germline): MDHEN, SYDVKM. The source material was PBMCs. The chain joins TRBV28 to TRBJ1-5, with TRBD1 matching 8 bases. This clonotype was sampled from a woman aged 18-29 years in good health and CMV-seronegative. CDR3 sequence: CASTTDRGNQPQHF. CDR3 DNA sequence: TGTGCCAGCACCACCGACAGGGGAAATCAGCCCCAGCATTTT.